This T cell receptor delta chain comes out of a study of γδ T cells in repeated Plasmodium falciparum infection. Broader study findings: Vgamma9/Vdelta2+ T cells showed a stable polyclonal repertoire with shared TCRgamma sequences. Waves of new clonotype selection appeared after repeated controlled infections in Vdelta2-negative, largely Vdelta1+, gammadelta T cells.

Germline V CDR1 and CDR2: TSWWSYY, QGS. The CDR3 is made up of 25 amino acids. The V and J ends lost 5 bases and 0 bases, in that order; junction bases with no gene match: 30. A remark on this clone: The antigen is not known. TCRdb pairs this DNA with a much larger clone's protein that differs at residue 11, likely a read error; the protein shown was translated from the DNA.

TRG and TRD sequences were obtained from every sorted gammadelta sample. TCRdb re-processed the multiplex PCR reads via CATT. The table shows approximately 53,000 delta-chain clones, with around 1.5% occurring only once. Bulk repertoires came from Vgamma9/Vdelta2+ or Vdelta2-negative gammadelta T cells flow-sorted from PBMC. The source is a pool of human donors (malaria-infected and uninfected, not separated). This chain connects TRDV1 to TRDJ1, with 13 bases fitting TRDD3. The sequencing input was gamma-delta T cells from blood. Here the CDR3 DNA reads TGTGCTCTTGGGCATACTAACAGTCTCCAGCACTGGGGGATACGGACGGACGTTTACACCGATAAACTCATCTTT. It codes for CALGHTNSLQHWGIRTDVYTDKLIF.